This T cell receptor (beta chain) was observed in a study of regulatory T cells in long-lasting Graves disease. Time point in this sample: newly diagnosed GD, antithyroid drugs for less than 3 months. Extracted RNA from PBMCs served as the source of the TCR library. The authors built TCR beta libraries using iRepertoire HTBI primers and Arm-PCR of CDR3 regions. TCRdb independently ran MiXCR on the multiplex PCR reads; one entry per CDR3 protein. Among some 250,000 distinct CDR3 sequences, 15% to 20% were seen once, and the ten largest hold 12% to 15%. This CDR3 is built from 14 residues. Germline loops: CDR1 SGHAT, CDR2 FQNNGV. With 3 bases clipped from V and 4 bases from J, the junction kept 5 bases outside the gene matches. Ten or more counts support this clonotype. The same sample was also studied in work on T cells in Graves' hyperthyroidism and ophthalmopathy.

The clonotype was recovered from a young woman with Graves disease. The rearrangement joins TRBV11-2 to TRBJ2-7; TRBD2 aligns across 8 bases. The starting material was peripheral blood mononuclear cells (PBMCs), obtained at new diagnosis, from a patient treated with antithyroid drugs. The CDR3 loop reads CASSLGLVGYEQYF. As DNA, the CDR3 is TGTGCCAGCAGCTTGGGACTAGTTGGGTACGAGCAGTACTTC.